The present entry profiles one TCR beta chain with its context. The sample is drawn from a study of beta chain features in type 1 diabetes. The V gene lost 5 bases and the J gene lost 4 bases, with 15 bases spanning the gap. This CDR3 comprises 15 residues. Germline CDR1 SNHLY, CDR2 FYNNEI. Every isolated RNA sample was fully reverse transcribed, so sequencing captured expressed TCRB transcripts. The table came from immunoSEQ multiplex PCR; TCRdb's copy has only in-frame clones and leaves some out. The sample lists approximately 60,000 clones; roughly three fifths were seen once. The rearrangement uses TRBV2 and TRBJ2-1, with D tentatively TRBD2 (5 bases). This clonotype was obtained from a woman between 18 and 29 years old in good health. Sequenced sample: Tregs from blood. The CDR3 region is CASSPERSAYNEQFF. The DNA of the CDR3 is TGTGCCAGCAGTCCTGAGCGGAGCGCGTACAATGAGCAGTTCTTC. The full variable domain, with the rest looked up from reference TRBV2 and TRBJ2-1, is EPEVTQTPSHQVTQMGQEVILRCVPISNHLYFYWYRQILGQKVEFLVSFYNNEISEKSEIFDDQFSVERPDGSNFTLKIRSTKLEDSAMYFCASSPERSAYNEQFFGPGTRLTVL.